This T cell receptor beta chain was recorded in a study of neoadjuvant anti-PD-1 for oral cavity cancer. Documented time point: after neoadjuvant nivolumab, at surgical resection. Patients had HPV-negative, locally advanced oral cavity squamous cell carcinoma. As for this clone: Antigen specificity is unknown.

Blood libraries mostly used around 0.45 ug genomic DNA, six replicates each. Data came from immunoSEQ multiplex PCR; TCRdb stores just in-frame clones and leaves some out. The profile covers some 29,000 clones, with roughly 80% appearing a single time and around 3.3% taken by the ten largest. Points from the study as a whole: Pretreatment Treg/Th17 ratio correlated inversely with post-treatment tumor clonality.

Trimming cost V 2 bases and J 3 bases, with 11 bases left between them. Germline V gene sequence: CDR1 SGHVS, CDR2 FQNEAQ. The CDR3 is made up of 14 amino acids. The sample was PBMCs, taken after nivolumab (anti-PD-1) treatment. V is TRBV7-8 and J is TRBJ2-7; D call uncertain. This sequence was found in a person aged 35-79 years with oral cavity squamous cell carcinoma. The CDR3 coding sequence is TGTGCCAGCAGCTTACGGACGGAAAGCTACGAGCAGTACTTC. This sequence encodes CASSLRTESYEQYF.